The present T cell receptor (beta chain) was sequenced within a study of tumor-infiltrating lymphocytes in primary liver carcinoma. Unsorted bulk tissue (roughly 19-31 mg) underwent RNA and DNA co-extraction. Patients had primary liver carcinoma treated by surgical resection. In this sample, this clonotype turned up many times. CDR3 length: 13 amino acids. The germline V gene encodes CDR1 SGHNT and CDR2 YYREEE (reference sequence). The V gene lost 0 bases and the J gene lost 2 bases, with 6 bases spanning the gap. Starting from approximately 0.45 ug of total RNA, TCR beta cDNA was produced with a primer in the constant region. ARM-PCR was slightly modified, and three nested multiplex PCR rounds with it gave rise to the TCR beta libraries. Use of TRBV1-TRBV30 forward primers with a C-beta reverse primer characterized the first two PCR rounds, which lasted approximately 11 cycles each. TCRdb used MiXCR to reprocess the multiplex PCR reads, holding one entry per CDR3 protein. The sample holds just under 45,000 distinct CDR3 sequences, about three quarters seen once.

The rearrangement joins TRBV5-4 to TRBJ2-7; D is undetermined. This TCR was sampled from a man in his forties or fifties with primary liver carcinoma and hepatitis B virus infection. Sequences were obtained from liver tumor tissue from sampling region 2. Subset: tumor region T2, inferior pole. CDR3 coding DNA: TGTGCCAGCAGCTTGGGGGGTACCTACGAGCAGTACTTC. It translates to CASSLGGTYEQYF.